The entry that follows covers one T cell receptor (beta chain) sequence. The antigen is not known. MiXCR, run by TCRdb on the 5' RACE reads, gives a single entry per CDR3 protein. This table holds 130,000 or so distinct CDR3 sequences, over 10% found once. These data come from a study of CD8 T cells in ankylosing spondylitis. Study outcomes and limitations: Reports of some motif variants in reactive arthritis synovial fluid and blood predate this one.

The CDR3 runs 14 residues. Per germline, CDR1 LNHDA and CDR2 SQIVND (reference sequence). With V trimmed by 4 bases and J by 6 bases, 8 bases remained unmatched. The sequencing input was blood, either unsorted or a sorted T cell fraction (not recorded which). The J gene is TRBJ2-5, the V gene TRBV19, with 7 bases aligning to TRBD1. This clonotype was sampled from a female donor with ankylosing spondylitis or in good health (not recorded which). The DNA for the CDR3 is TGTGCCAGTAGTAAAAGGGACAGCGGCCAGACCCAGTACTTC. It specifies CASSKRDSGQTQYF.